Listed below are T cell receptor beta chains from one sample, sequenced in a study of CD8 T cells in ankylosing spondylitis. From the 5' RACE reads, TCRdb called clonotypes with MiXCR, one entry per CDR3 protein. The sample has around 220,000 distinct CDR3 sequences, over 9.5% seen once. Sequenced sample: blood, either unsorted or a sorted T cell fraction (not recorded which). The receptors derive from a male donor with ankylosing spondylitis or in good health (not recorded which). Each CDR3 is given with its conserved first and last residue. A D gene is named only where the DNA matches it firmly. Clone size is stated in some rows and not others, as once, few, many or a class when expanded.

cdr3_length,v_call,d_call,clone_size,j_call,cdr3_aa,cdr3_nt
12,TRBV12-3/TRBV12-4,.,many,TRBJ1-1,CASSFGGTEAFF,TGTGCCAGCAGCTTCGGGGGCACTGAAGCTTTCTTT
14,TRBV24-1,TRBD1,many,TRBJ1-2,CATSDRDRAGNYTF,TGTGCCACCAGTGACCGCGACAGGGCCGGGAACTACACCTTC
15,TRBV5-1,.,many,TRBJ1-1,CASRDGVFADTEAFF,TGCGCCAGCAGAGACGGAGTTTTCGCGGACACTGAAGCTTTCTTT
15,TRBV18,TRBD1,few,TRBJ1-1,CASSLSGTENTEAFF,TGTGCCAGCTCACTCTCCGGGACAGAGAACACTGAAGCTTTCTTT
15,TRBV5-1,TRBD1,many,TRBJ1-1,CASSSRTGPNTEAFF,TGCGCCAGCAGCTCCCGGACAGGGCCGAACACTGAAGCTTTCTTT
16,TRBV7-9,.,.,TRBJ2-6,CASIYPGVSGANVLTF,TGTGCCAGCATCTACCCGGGGGTCTCTGGGGCCAACGTCCTGACTTTC
14,TRBV20-1,.,once,TRBJ1-5,CSARVRGWGQPQHF,TGCAGTGCTAGAGTCCGGGGTTGGGGACAGCCCCAGCATTTT
13,TRBV7-2,.,few,TRBJ2-1,CASSFPPAHEQFF,TGTGCCAGCAGCTTCCCCCCGGCCCATGAGCAGTTCTTC
12,TRBV12-3/TRBV12-4,.,many,TRBJ2-3,CASRFSTDTQYF,TGTGCCAGCAGATTTAGCACAGATACGCAGTATTTT
16,TRBV27,TRBD1,few,TRBJ1-5,CATSPQGQVRNQPQHF,TGTGCCACCTCCCCCCAGGGACAGGTTCGCAATCAGCCCCAGCATTTT
14,TRBV5-1,TRBD1,many,TRBJ1-4,CASSPGQGNEKLFF,TGCGCCAGCAGCCCCGGACAGGGTAATGAAAAACTGTTTTTT
14,TRBV27,.,many,TRBJ2-5,CASSQDRLGETQYF,TGTGCCAGCAGTCAAGACAGGTTAGGGGAGACCCAGTACTTC
14,TRBV11-2,.,.,TRBJ2-5,CASSLDSVSVTGEF,TGTGCCAGCAGCTTAGATAGCGTCTCCGTGACAGGTGAATTC
14,TRBV12-3/TRBV12-4,TRBD1,many,TRBJ2-1,CASSPRQGIGEQFF,TGTGCCAGCAGTCCCAGACAGGGCATAGGTGAGCAGTTCTTC
15,TRBV29-1,.,many,TRBJ2-2,CSVLLGGSNTGELFF,TGCAGCGTTCTTTTGGGGGGTTCTAACACCGGGGAGCTGTTTTTT
13,TRBV6-6,.,few,TRBJ1-1,CASSSRFGTEAFF,TGTGCCAGCAGTTCCCGCTTTGGCACTGAAGCTTTCTTT
14,TRBV5-1,TRBD1,many,TRBJ1-4,CASSDTGGGEKLFF,TGCGCCAGCAGCGATACAGGGGGAGGAGAAAAACTGTTTTTT
15,TRBV7-2,TRBD1,.,TRBJ2-5,CASSLSRDRGETQYF,TGTGCCAGCAGCTTAAGTCGGGACAGGGGGGAGACCCAGTACTTC
16,TRBV5-6,.,few,TRBJ2-7,CASSGVWAPGVGEQYF,TGTGCCAGCAGCGGAGTTTGGGCCCCGGGTGTCGGTGAGCAGTACTTC
16,TRBV7-3,.,few,TRBJ2-5,CASSLSASRGQETQYF,TGTGCCAGCAGCTTATCTGCTAGCAGGGGACAAGAGACCCAGTACTTC
13,TRBV5-6,.,many,TRBJ2-5,CASSLGQRETQYF,TGTGCCAGCAGCTTGGGGCAACGAGAGACCCAGTACTTC
16,TRBV2,TRBD1,many,TRBJ2-1,CASGGTGGLSYNEQFF,TGTGCCAGCGGGGGGACAGGGGGCCTCTCTTACAATGAGCAGTTCTTC
15,TRBV12-3/TRBV12-4,TRBD1,few,TRBJ2-1,CASSGTAPSYNEQFF,TGTGCCAGCAGCGGGACAGCCCCCTCCTACAATGAGCAGTTCTTC
12,TRBV7-9,.,.,TRBJ2-5,CASSSPKETQYF,TGTGCCAGCAGCTCCCCGAAAGAGACCCAGTACTTC
12,TRBV9,.,many,TRBJ2-3,CASSPLGDTQYF,TGTGCCAGCAGCCCGTTAGGAGATACGCAGTATTTT
15,TRBV6-5,.,.,TRBJ1-3,CASSYGDSDGNTIYF,TGTGCCAGCAGTTACGGGGACTCGGATGGAAACACCATATATTTT
15,TRBV7-2,.,.,TRBJ1-2,CASSLDGQHNYGYTF,TGTGCCAGCAGCTTAGACGGCCAGCATAACTATGGCTACACCTTC
17,TRBV5-5,TRBD1,many,TRBJ1-5,CASSMTQGAGSNQPQHF,TGTGCCAGCAGCATGACACAGGGGGCGGGTAGCAATCAGCCCCAGCATTTT
14,TRBV7-2,.,.,TRBJ2-4,CASSLEGGRNIQYF,TGTGCCAGCAGCTTAGAGGGGGGGCGGAACATTCAGTACTTC
14,TRBV5-1,.,many,TRBJ1-1,CASSARTVNTEAFF,TGCGCCAGCAGCGCCCGGACAGTGAACACTGAAGCTTTCTTT
12,TRBV29-1,.,many,TRBJ2-3,CSADGPADTQYF,TGCAGCGCCGACGGGCCGGCAGATACGCAGTATTTT
15,TRBV7-9,.,many,TRBJ2-3,CASSPRPRTGDTQYF,TGTGCCAGCAGCCCTAGGCCGCGGACTGGAGATACGCAGTATTTT
13,TRBV7-2,TRBD2,few,TRBJ2-7,CASSVSGAYEQYF,TGTGCCAGCAGCGTGAGCGGGGCCTACGAGCAGTACTTC
13,TRBV18,.,.,TRBJ1-4,CASSPEINEKLFF,TGTGCCAGCTCACCTGAAATAAATGAAAAACTGTTTTTT
13,TRBV20-1,.,.,TRBJ2-7,CSAPRRVEGEQYF,TGCAGTGCCCCCCGCAGGGTCGAAGGCGAGCAGTACTTC
16,TRBV5-1,.,.,TRBJ2-2,CASSFLLSANTGELFF,TGCGCCAGCAGCTTTCTCCTGTCTGCGAACACCGGGGAGCTGTTTTTT
16,TRBV1,.,many,TRBJ1-4,CTSSQGGDIRNEKLFF,TGCACCAGCAGCCAAGGAGGGGACATCCGTAATGAAAAACTGTTTTTT
12,TRBV11-2,.,many,TRBJ2-7,CASSSDFGEQYF,TGTGCCAGCAGCTCCGACTTCGGCGAGCAGTACTTC
14,TRBV4-2,.,many,TRBJ2-3,CASSQGGGTDTQYF,TGTGCCAGCAGCCAGGGCGGAGGCACAGATACGCAGTATTTT
16,TRBV10-3,TRBD2,few,TRBJ2-3,CAISDTQRGDTDTQYF,TGTGCCATCAGTGATACCCAGCGGGGGGACACAGATACGCAGTATTTT
16,TRBV5-6,TRBD1,few,TRBJ2-3,CASSLGQGASTDTQYF,TGTGCCAGCAGCCTCGGACAGGGGGCGAGCACAGATACGCAGTATTTT
16,TRBV20-1,TRBD1,.,TRBJ2-2,CCARERGQGQRGELFF,TGCTGTGCTAGAGAACGGGGACAGGGGCAGCGGGGGGAGCTGTTTTTT
14,TRBV5-1,TRBD2,many,TRBJ2-2,CASRNLAVTGELFF,TGCGCCAGCAGGAATCTAGCGGTCACCGGGGAGCTGTTTTTT
16,TRBV18,.,many,TRBJ2-3,CASSPRPPGGGDTQYF,TGTGCCAGCTCACCTCGTCCCCCTGGCGGCGGCGATACGCAGTATTTT
16,TRBV5-1,TRBD1,many,TRBJ2-6,CASSYGQDSGANVLTF,TGCGCCAGCAGCTATGGACAGGACTCTGGGGCCAACGTCCTGACTTTC
17,TRBV5-1,.,many,TRBJ1-2,CASSAGPKVNFNYGYTF,TGCGCCAGCAGCGCCGGACCAAAAGTGAATTTTAACTATGGCTACACCTTC
17,TRBV20-1,TRBD2,many,TRBJ2-1,CSARDGTSGNNYNEQFF,TGCAGTGCTAGAGATGGGACTAGCGGGAATAACTACAATGAGCAGTTCTTC
13,TRBV9,.,many,TRBJ2-7,CASSADALGEQYF,TGTGCCAGCAGCGCTGACGCCTTAGGCGAGCAGTACTTC
15,TRBV12-3/TRBV12-4,TRBD2,many,TRBJ2-3,CASSQRGANTDTQYF,TGTGCCAGCAGCCAGCGGGGGGCCAACACAGATACGCAGTATTTT
16,TRBV12-3/TRBV12-4,.,.,TRBJ2-3,CASVPQDRSSTDTQYF,TGTGCCAGCGTACCCCAGGACCGTTCTAGCACAGATACGCAGTATTTT